The 28 T cell receptor beta chains reported below all come from one sample, sequenced in a study of read filtering for tumor transcriptome and immune sequencing. This library used approximately 0.4 ug RNA and molecular barcoded adaptors spanning alpha/delta and beta/gamma chains. TCRdb reprocessed the reads with MiXCR, giving one entry per CDR3 protein. The table includes around 20,000 distinct CDR3 sequences, around 20% detected once. Sequenced: a population of CD138-negative cells sorted from bone marrow. All receptors come from a donor at least 40 years old with multiple myeloma.

The chain is built from TRBV5-1 and TRBJ2-7; 10 positions agree with TRBD2. CDR1 and CDR2 (germline): SGHRS, YFSETQ. With 3 bases clipped from V and 0 bases from J, the junction kept 9 bases outside the gene matches. The CDR3 is made up of 17 amino acids. The CDR3 region is CASSSGKTSGYSYEQYF. The CDR3 nucleotides read TGCGCCAGCAGCTCCGGGAAGACTAGCGGGTACTCCTACGAGCAGTACTTC.

This clonotype was recorded a few times. This chain joins TRBV4-3 and TRBJ1-1, with TRBD1 matching over 8 bases. V shed 0 bases, J shed 4 bases, and the junction held 1 base outside the gene matches. CDR3 size: 14 residues. Germline V CDR1 and CDR2: LGHNA, YSLEER. CDR3 loop: CASSQDRGLTEAFF. CDR3 in DNA: TGCGCCAGCAGCCAAGACAGGGGGCTCACTGAAGCTTTCTTT.

Many counts were recorded for this clonotype. The chain couples TRBV7-2 to TRBJ2-6, with D possibly TRBD1 on 6 matching bases. The CDR3 is 22 amino acids. Germline V gene sequence: CDR1 SGHTA, CDR2 FQGNSA. The V gene lost 5 bases and the J gene lost 0 bases, with 29 bases spanning the gap. CDR3: CASSVRTGTPSRGSSGANVLTF. The CDR3 DNA follows: TGTGCCAGCAGCGTAAGAACCGGGACCCCATCTAGGGGGTCCTCTGGGGCCAACGTCCTGACTTTC.

Many counts were recorded for this clonotype. A read error may be the cause here, since a much bigger clone is one base away. The chain couples TRBV11-2 to TRBJ2-1; TRBD1 matches 10 bases. The CDR3 totals 13 residues. Losses at the gene ends were 5 bases for V and 8 bases for J; bases not matched to a gene: 3. Germline V gene sequence: CDR1 SGHAT, CDR2 FQNNGV. CDR3: CASSGQGGYEQFF. CDR3 nucleotide sequence: TGTGCCAGCAGCGGACAGGGGGGCTATGAGCAGTTCTTC.

The chain combines TRBV2 with TRBJ1-2; 7 bases agree with TRBD1. The junction had 3 bases not matched to a gene; V was cut back by 3 bases and J by 5 bases. From germline, CDR1 is SNHLY and CDR2 FYNNEI. The CDR3 covers 13 residues. The chain's CDR3 is CASSDGRGYGYTF. In DNA form, the CDR3 reads TGTGCCAGCAGTGATGGCAGGGGGTATGGCTACACCTTC.

Turning to this clonotype: A clone one base away is much larger, so this may be a read error. The CDR3 does not end in the conserved phenylalanine or tryptophan, so this is likely a read error. The chain recombines TRBV7-6 with TRBJ1-6; maybe TRBD1 (5 bases). The CDR3 has 13 amino acids. Trimming removed 1 base from V and 7 bases from J, with 5 bases in between. Germline V CDR1 and CDR2: SGHVS, FNYEAQ. The CDR3 DNA follows: TGTGCCAGCAGCTTAGGACAGAATTCACCCCTCCACTAT. Protein sequence: CASSLGQNSPLHY.

This clonotype came up many times. A read error may account for a junction end that differs from germline. This CDR3 is CASSQSIAAGSPYEQYF. CDR3 DNA: TGCGCCAGCAGCCAGTCCATAGCGGCAGGGTCCCCCTACGAGCAGTACTTC. The rearrangement joins TRBV4-2 to TRBJ2-7; D is perhaps TRBD2 (6 bases). Per the germline V gene, CDR1 is LGHNA and CDR2 is YNFKEQ. The CDR3 covers 17 residues.

The rearrangement links TRBV6-2 or TRBV6-3 to TRBJ2-3; weak D call: TRBD2 (6 bases). V was trimmed by 0 bases and J by 1 base, leaving 11 bases between them. Germline lookup yields CDR1 MNHEY and CDR2 SVGEGT. The CDR3 covers 16 residues. The CDR3 DNA is TGTGCCAGCAGTTACTCGCGGGACGGGGGCACAGATACGCAGTATTTT. Encoded protein: CASSYSRDGGTDTQYF.

Relative to its sample, this clonotype is medium-sized. The chain joins TRBV7-2 to TRBJ2-7; D unresolved. The CDR3 is 15 amino acids. Deletions cut 4 bases from V and 2 bases from J, with 15 bases between. Germline V gene lookup returns CDR1 SGHTA and CDR2 FQGNSA. This chain's CDR3 is CASSYFPEVTYEQYF. The CDR3 nucleotides read TGTGCCAGCAGCTACTTCCCCGAGGTAACCTACGAGCAGTACTTC.

The sample holds a few counts of this clonotype. V is TRBV7-2 and J is TRBJ2-7; D ambiguous. V was clipped by 5 bases and J by 7 bases, with 12 bases between them. The CDR3 sequence is 12 residues long. Germline V gene lookup returns CDR1 SGHTA and CDR2 FQGNSA. CDR3: CASSRYAEEQYF. DNA for the CDR3: TGTGCCAGCAGCCGCTATGCAGAAGAGCAGTACTTC.

This clonotype was seen once. The rearrangement links TRBV7-2 to TRBJ2-3; TRBD2 agrees at 10 bases. The CDR3 sequence is 18 residues long. Germline trimming cut 4 bases from V and 2 bases from J; bases unmatched to any gene: 12. CDR1 and CDR2 (germline): SGHTA, FQGNSA. In DNA form, the CDR3 reads TGTGCCAGCAGCTCAAAAACTAGCGGGACCGTTATCACAGATACGCAGTATTTT. Translating gives CASSSKTSGTVITDTQYF. The whole variable domain, remainder taken from reference TRBV7-2 and TRBJ2-3, is GAGVSQSPSNKVTEKGKDVELRCDPISGHTALYWYRQSLGQGLEFLIYFQGNSAPDKSGLPSDRFSAERTGGSVSTLTIQRTQQEDSAVYLCASSSKTSGTVITDTQYFGPGTRLTVL.

This clonotype was seen more than once but under ten times. V usage is TRBV29-1 and J usage is TRBJ1-5; no definite D call. The CDR3 has 12 residues. The V end lost 7 bases, the J end lost 0 bases, and 7 bases lay between the germline ends. Germline V gene lookup returns CDR1 SQVTM and CDR2 ANQGSEA. In DNA form, the CDR3 reads TGCAGCGCCGGGAGTAGCAATCAGCCCCAGCATTTT. Translating gives CSAGSSNQPQHF.

This clonotype came up a few times. In this CDR3 the conserved last residue, phenylalanine or tryptophan, is missing, so a read error is likely. The chain is built from TRBV28 and TRBJ2-7; the match to TRBD2 covers 13 bases. With V trimmed by 5 bases and J by 4 bases, 8 bases remained unmatched. CDR3 length: 16 amino acids. Looked up from germline, CDR1 is MDHEN and CDR2 is SYDVKM. CDR3 sequence (DNA): TGTGCCAGCAGTCCTGGGACTAGCGGGACCTATTACGAGCAGTACCTC. It encodes CASSPGTSGTYYEQYL.

Ten or more counts support this clonotype. The V gene is TRBV20-1, the J gene TRBJ1-1; 11 bases are a match to TRBD1. The CDR3 is 16 amino acids. CDR1 and CDR2 from the germline V gene are DFQATT and SNEGSKA (reference sequence). With 6 bases clipped from V and 1 base from J, the junction kept 10 bases outside the gene matches. CDR3 nucleotide sequence: TGCAGTGCCTTAGGACAGGGGGCAATTGGGAACACTGAAGCTTTCTTT. Translated: CSALGQGAIGNTEAFF.

V is TRBV18 and J is TRBJ1-4, with D perhaps matching TRBD1 (5 bases). V was cut by 4 bases and J by 8 bases, with 14 bases left in between. Germline values: CDR1 KGHSH, CDR2 LQKENI. The CDR3 consists of 14 residues. CDR3 region: CASSLGTGGEKLFF. For the CDR3, the DNA is TGTGCCAGCTCACTCGGGACCGGTGGAGAAAAACTGTTTTTT.

A few counts support this clonotype. A much larger clone lies one base from this, so it may be a read error. V is TRBV25-1 and J is TRBJ2-1, with 11 bases lining up with TRBD2. Trimming took 11 bases from V and 5 from J; bases not matched to a gene: 8. The CDR3 has 14 amino acids. CDR1 is MGHDK, CDR2 SYGVNS, per germline. Written as DNA, the CDR3 is TGTGCCGGCATTGGGACTAGCGGACACAATGAGCAGTTCTTC. This encodes CAGIGTSGHNEQFF.

Remarks on this clonotype: This could be a read error, since a much larger clone is one nucleotide away. Here the CDR3 DNA reads TGCAGCGTTCCGGGACAGGGGGTCGCAGCTACGCAGTATTTT. Translating gives CSVPGQGVAATQYF. The chain couples TRBV29-1 to TRBJ2-3, with 11 bases that match TRBD1. The germline V gene encodes CDR1 SQVTM and CDR2 ANQGSEA. Trimming removed 5 bases from V and 8 bases from J; junction bases left unmatched: 9. This CDR3 contains 14 residues.

At least ten counts were recorded for this clonotype. This chain connects TRBV20-1 to TRBJ2-1, with TRBD2 identical over 9 bases. Per germline, CDR1 DFQATT and CDR2 SNEGSKA (reference sequence). Trimming cost V 3 bases and J 0 bases; bases outside gene matches: 9. The CDR3 consists of 17 residues. The CDR3 loop reads CSARPISGRSSYNEQFF. The CDR3 coding sequence is TGCAGTGCTAGGCCTATCAGCGGGAGGAGCTCCTACAATGAGCAGTTCTTC.

The chain combines TRBV28 with TRBJ1-1; D is uncertain. This CDR3 spans 14 amino acids. CDR1 is MDHEN and CDR2 is SYDVKM in the germline V gene. Trimming stripped 7 bases from V and 1 base from J, with 13 bases between. In DNA form, the CDR3 reads TGTGCCAGCAATCACCTCCCCAGGAACACTGAAGCTTTCTTT. This translates into CASNHLPRNTEAFF.

This clonotype was seen many times. The chain joins TRBV29-1 to TRBJ2-5; D gene uncertain. Germline V gives CDR1 SQVTM, CDR2 ANQGSEA. The V end was cut by 6 bases, the J end by 0 bases, with 14 bases between. This CDR3 region has 14 residues. For the CDR3, the DNA is TGCAGCGTCCCTTTTCCGGGTCACCAAGAGACCCAGTACTTC. This codes for CSVPFPGHQETQYF.

This clonotype was seen more than once but under ten times. This chain joins TRBV29-1 and TRBJ2-3, with D possibly called TRBD1 or TRBD2 (5 bases each). V lost 4 bases and J 5 bases, leaving 19 bases between the germline ends. The germline gives CDR1 SQVTM, CDR2 ANQGSEA. This CDR3 has 15 amino acids. CDR3 sequence (DNA): TGCAGCGTTGCGGATTCAGGGACCTGGGGAGATACGCAGTATTTT. Translation: CSVADSGTWGDTQYF.

This clonotype occurred a few times. This chain links TRBV28 with TRBJ2-5; TRBD1 aligns across 8 bases. Trimming removed 3 bases from V and 5 bases from J; junction bases left unmatched: 5. The germline CDR1 and CDR2 sequences are MDHEN and SYDVKM. This CDR3 spans 14 amino acids. CDR3 nucleotide sequence: TGTGCCAGCAGTTTGGACAGGGTTCGCGAGACCCAGTACTTC. Its translation: CASSLDRVRETQYF.

The gene calls are TRBV10-2 and TRBJ2-5; D not certain. Trimming took 2 bases from V and 5 from J, leaving 9 bases between them. The CDR3 has 13 amino acids. Looked up from germline, CDR1 is WSHSY and CDR2 is SAAADI. CDR3 region: CASSENGPETQYF. CDR3 in DNA: TGCGCCAGCAGTGAGAACGGGCCCGAGACCCAGTACTTC.

This clonotype was seen at least ten times. The chain carries TRBV28 and TRBJ2-5, with TRBD1 matching over 8 bases. The CDR3 sequence is 15 residues long. V lost 4 bases and J lost 5; bases outside the gene matches: 9. The germline V gene encodes CDR1 MDHEN and CDR2 SYDVKM. CDR3 nucleotide sequence: TGTGCCAGCAGTTCTCCCGGACAGGGTGAGGAGACCCAGTACTTC. Translated: CASSSPGQGEETQYF.

The table lists this clonotype with a few counts. The V gene is TRBV20-1, the J gene TRBJ2-7; 7 bases are a match to TRBD1. Germline loops: CDR1 DFQATT, CDR2 SNEGSKA (reference sequence). V dropped 1 base and J dropped 4; count of bases not matched to a gene: 4. This CDR3 is 13 amino acids long. The CDR3 loop is CSARGGQSYEQYF. The CDR3 coding sequence is TGCAGTGCTAGAGGGGGACAGAGTTACGAGCAGTACTTC.

This clonotype was counted a single time. The chain carries TRBV28 and TRBJ2-2; maybe TRBD2 (6 bases). Germline values: CDR1 MDHEN, CDR2 SYDVKM. The CDR3 is 11 amino acids. The CDR3 DNA sequence: TGTGCGGCGGGATTGACCGGGGAGCTGTTTTTT. Residues: CAAGLTGELFF.

This clonotype counts as medium-sized. The chain is built from TRBV27 and TRBJ2-1, with 12 nucleotides matching TRBD2. V gave up 1 base and J gave up 6 bases; unmatched junction bases: 1. Germline CDR1 is MNHEY and CDR2 is SMNVEV (reference sequence). The CDR3 has 15 residues. This CDR3 is CASSLLLAGGNEQFF. CDR3 coding DNA: TGTGCCAGCAGTTTATTACTAGCGGGAGGCAATGAGCAGTTCTTC.

Many counts were recorded for this clonotype. V and J are TRBV21-1 and TRBJ2-1; the table names TRBD1, a call not compared with the DNA. TRBV21-1 constitutes a pseudogene. The CDR3 totals 17 residues. For the CDR3, the DNA is TGTGCCAGCAACAATGGAACCCGACAGGGATCCTACAATGAGCAGTTCTTC. It specifies CASNNGTRQGSYNEQFF.